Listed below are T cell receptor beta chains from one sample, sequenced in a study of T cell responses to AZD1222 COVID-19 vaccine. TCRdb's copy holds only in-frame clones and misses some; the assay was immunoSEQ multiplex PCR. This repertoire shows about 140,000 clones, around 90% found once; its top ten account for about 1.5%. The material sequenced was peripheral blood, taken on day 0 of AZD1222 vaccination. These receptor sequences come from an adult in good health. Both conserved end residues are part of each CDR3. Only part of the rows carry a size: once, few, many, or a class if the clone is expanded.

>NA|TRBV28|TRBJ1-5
CASSPGTQGGGNQPQHF
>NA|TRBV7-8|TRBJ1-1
CASSLLGQGGIGAFF
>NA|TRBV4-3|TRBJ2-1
CASSQDRTPNEQFF
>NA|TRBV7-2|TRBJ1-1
CASRTGEMNTEAFF
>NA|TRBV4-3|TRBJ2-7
CASSQEDHPSYEQYF
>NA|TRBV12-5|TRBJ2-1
CASGLGTSGAAFKQFF
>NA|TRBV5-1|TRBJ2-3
CASSSARTGGPSTDTQYF
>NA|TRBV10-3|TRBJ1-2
CATDGQGGPGGYTF
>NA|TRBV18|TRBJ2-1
CASLGLAGVDEQFF
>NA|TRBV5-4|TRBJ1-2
CASSWEGRSYGYTF
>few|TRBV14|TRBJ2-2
CASSQEGSYGELFF
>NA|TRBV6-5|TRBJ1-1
CASSTPHFSGEAFF
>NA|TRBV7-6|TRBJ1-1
CASSLFRGQSNTEAFF
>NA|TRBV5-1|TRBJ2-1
CASSYRATLTSEQFF
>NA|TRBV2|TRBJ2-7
CASSESRQSYEQYF
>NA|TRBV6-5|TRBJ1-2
CASSYSHRGANYGYTF
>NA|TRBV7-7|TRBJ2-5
CASSRGPKKETQYF
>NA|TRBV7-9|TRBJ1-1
CASTVGSTEAFF
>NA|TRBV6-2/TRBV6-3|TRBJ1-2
CASSYSIYQGDYGYTF
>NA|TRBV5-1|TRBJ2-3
CASSLGQGRDTQYF